The following is a T cell receptor beta chain sequence with its context. No antigen is known for it. No base-level quality is on record; no much larger clone is a single base apart. One collaborating source in Seattle enrolled patients while the patients were actively infected and followed the patients over time throughout the course of disease. The collaborating institutions used their own protocols to collect whole blood in K2EDTA tubes. For TCRbeta analysis, collaborators shipped samples as frozen whole blood, isolated PBMCs, or DNA extracted from either of those sample types. This entry belongs to a study of blood T cell repertoires in COVID-19 (dated by TCRdb to the early 2020s). In the study overall: Samples covering the acute and convalescent phases of COVID-19 were provided by collaborators in the United States, Italy and Spain. The prospective study material was composed of cDNA or gDNA derived from T cells, B-cell-depleted T cells, or PBMCs. Deeply sampled blood TCRbeta repertoires from subjects exposed to, actively infected with, or recovered from COVID-19 were included in the dataset. The repertoires were released in a freely available public database meant as a resource for research on the immune response to SARS-CoV-2. Samples came from the ongoing ImmuneRACE study (first 160 participants) plus 1,254 subjects from 6 global collaborators. The sample metadata nearly always contained a de-identified subject ID, COVID-19 status, age in years and sex. Where available, HLA class I and class II types were taken from metadata supplied by the sample provider and were not determined by assay-based typing. What the study reported, not specific to this receptor: The quantity of clinical and demographic metadata differed by source and by participant and was supplied without curation.

Ends trimmed: V by 4 bases, J by 6 bases; bases unmatched to a gene: 9. From the cysteine up to the phenylalanine, the CDR3 has a length of 16 residues. Left in the record is the CDR3 DNA by itself, 48 bases read in frame from the first base. The germline V gene supplies CDR1 SGHAT and CDR2 FQNNGV. The immunoSEQ Assay, a bias-controlled multiplex PCR, was used to amplify TCRbeta CDR3 regions from genomic DNA. Turning to the authors' computational methods: Within the assay, amplification of reference gene primers was used to estimate how many nucleated cells each sample contained. Sequence reads were collapsed and filtered to measure the absolute abundance of every unique TCRbeta CDR3 rearrangement. For each sample, productive Simpson clonality was calculated by taking the square root of Simpson's diversity index across productive rearrangements. TCRdb's version of the immuneACCESS table is confined to in-frame rearrangements and falls short of the full clone set. An unresolved V gene accounts for under half of the shortfall where checked; the remainder is of unknown origin. V, J and clone size are taken as reported in that table, and D and trimming were inferred from the DNA itself. The sample table shows approximately 190,000 clones, and 82% are seen once. 6.5% to 9.5% of the sample belongs to the ten largest clones.

The receptor's source is a woman aged 60-70 years with COVID-19, enrolled during active disease. The sample consisted of peripheral blood. The chain is assembled from TRBV11-2 and TRBJ2-7, with 13 bases aligning to TRBD2. The DNA sequence is TGTGCCAGCAGCTCTGAGGGGACTAGCGGGACCGCCGAGCAGTACTTC. Its amino acids are CASSSEGTSGTAEQYF.